This T cell receptor (beta chain) was captured by sequencing in a study of T cells expressing NK-cell markers. For the study at large: Most of the eight sequenced donors tested HCMV-seropositive; one tested seronegative. Points from the study as a whole: A few of the donors also had these clonotypes leading their CD3+CD56-NKG2C+ fraction. Questions lingered over whether expanded NKG2C+ T cell clones were HCMV-specific.

To note about this clonotype: The antigen is unknown.

TCRdb reprocessed the 5' RACE reads, with one entry per CDR3 protein and no DNA. The table lists some 190,000 distinct CDR3 sequences. This TCR derives from a man aged 18-69 years in good health. Material: blood T cells: a sorted CD56 or NKG2C T cell subset, CD4+ or CD8+ T cells, or bulk PBMC T cells (not recorded which).

CDR3 residues: CASSAPGLRTGELFF. V gene TRBV12-3 or TRBV12-4 combines with J gene TRBJ2-2; checking the TCRdb D call of TRBD1 is not possible without DNA. The CDR3 has 15 residues.